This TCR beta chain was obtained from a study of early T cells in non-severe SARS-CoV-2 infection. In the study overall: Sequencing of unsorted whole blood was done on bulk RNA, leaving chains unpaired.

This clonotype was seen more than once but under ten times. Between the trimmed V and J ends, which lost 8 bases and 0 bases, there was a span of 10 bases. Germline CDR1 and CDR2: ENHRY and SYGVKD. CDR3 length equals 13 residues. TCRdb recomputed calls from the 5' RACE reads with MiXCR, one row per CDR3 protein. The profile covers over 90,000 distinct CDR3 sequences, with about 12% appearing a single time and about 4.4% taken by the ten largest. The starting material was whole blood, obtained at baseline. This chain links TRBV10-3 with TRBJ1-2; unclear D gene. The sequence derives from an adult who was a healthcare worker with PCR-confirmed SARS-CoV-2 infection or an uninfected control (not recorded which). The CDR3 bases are TGTGCCATCGAGGAGGCCCCTAACTATGGCTACACCTTC. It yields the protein CAIEEAPNYGYTF.